Listed below are T cell receptor beta chains from one sample, sequenced in a study of T-cell reconstitution after alpha-beta-depleted transplantation in children. Via MiXCR, TCRdb re-called the PCR reads, giving one row per CDR3 protein. The table has some 840,000 distinct CDR3 sequences, around 17% seen once. Sequences were derived from PBMCs, mostly from graft donor cells, sampled 360 days after TCRalphabeta/CD19-depleted stem cell transplant. These receptors all come from a male patient between 10 and 17 years old who had a stem cell transplant for acute lymphoblastic leukemia, so the T cells may come from the graft donor. Both conserved end residues are part of each CDR3. The order of the fields is J gene, D gene, clone size, V gene, CDR3 DNA, CDR3 protein. The D gene is left open where the match is weak. Some rows mark clone size as missing; the rest say once, few, many or name a class of expanded clone.

>TRBJ2-5|.|.|TRBV20-1
TGCAGTGTTCTACGACTAGAATCGATAGAGACCCAGTACTTC
CSVLRLESIETQYF
>TRBJ2-3|TRBD1|.|TRBV2
TGTGCCAGCATCAAGGGGACAGGGTCAGCAGATACGCAGTATTTT
CASIKGTGSADTQYF
>TRBJ1-2|.|.|TRBV19
TGTGCCAGCGTGACCGGGCCCCTTCGGTTCGCCGGCTACACCTTC
CASVTGPLRFAGYTF
>TRBJ2-4|.|.|TRBV11-2
TGTGCCAGCAGCTTAGATTCCGGGACCTCCAGAGTAGCCAAAAACATTCAGTACTTC
CASSLDSGTSRVAKNIQYF
>TRBJ2-7|.|many|TRBV5-1
TGCGCCAGCAGCTTCGATTCCAGGGCCCCAGCCTACGAGCAGTACTTC
CASSFDSRAPAYEQYF
>TRBJ2-7|.|few|TRBV28
TGTGCCAGCAGGGACACCTACTCCTACGAGCAGTACTTC
CASRDTYSYEQYF
>TRBJ2-1|.|.|TRBV4-1
TGCGCCAGCAGCCGTCCAGGAGTTACAGAGCAGTTCTTC
CASSRPGVTEQFF
>TRBJ2-1|TRBD2|.|TRBV12-3/TRBV12-4
TGTGCCAGCAGTTTACGGGGACTAGCGGGAGGAGGGAAAAGTGAGCAGTTCTTC
CASSLRGLAGGGKSEQFF
>TRBJ2-7|TRBD2|.|TRBV3-1
TGTGCCAGCAGCCTTAGACTAGCGGGAGACGTCGCCCCCTACGAGCAGTACTTC
CASSLRLAGDVAPYEQYF
>TRBJ2-7|.|.|TRBV20-1
TGCAGTGCTAGAGATAGGAGAGCAGATGGCTACGAGCAGTACTTC
CSARDRRADGYEQYF
>TRBJ1-2|.|many|TRBV20-1
TGCAGTGCTAGAGACCGACGAACCCCCAACTATGGCTACACCTTC
CSARDRRTPNYGYTF
>TRBJ2-7|.|many|TRBV29-1
TGCAGCGTTCCGGGAGTGGCCTACGAGCAGTACTTC
CSVPGVAYEQYF
>TRBJ2-1|.|.|TRBV25-1
TGTGCCAGCAGTGAATGGGGTGGGACCTACAATGAGCAGTTCTTC
CASSEWGGTYNEQFF
>TRBJ1-1|.|few|TRBV29-1
TGCAGCGTTGGGACAGCCCTGAACACTGAAGCTTTCTTT
CSVGTALNTEAFF